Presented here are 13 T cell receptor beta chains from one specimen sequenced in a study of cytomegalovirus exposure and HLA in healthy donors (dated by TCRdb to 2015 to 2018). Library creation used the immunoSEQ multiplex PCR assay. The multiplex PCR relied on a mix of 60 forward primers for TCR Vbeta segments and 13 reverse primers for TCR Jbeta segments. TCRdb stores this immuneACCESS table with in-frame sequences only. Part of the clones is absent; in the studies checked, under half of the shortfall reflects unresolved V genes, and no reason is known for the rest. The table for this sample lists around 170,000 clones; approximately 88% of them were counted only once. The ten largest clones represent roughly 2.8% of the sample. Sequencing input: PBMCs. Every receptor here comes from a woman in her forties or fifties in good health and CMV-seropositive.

CDR3 sequence reads: CASSYDRDRGYTF. In nucleotides, the CDR3 is TGTGCCAGCAGTTACGACAGGGATAGAGGCTACACCTTC. This rearrangement joins TRBV6-5 to TRBJ1-2, with 7 bases fitting TRBD1. Germline CDR1 and CDR2: MNHEY and SVGAGI. With V trimmed by 2 bases and J by 8 bases, 5 bases remained unmatched. The CDR3 consists of 13 residues.

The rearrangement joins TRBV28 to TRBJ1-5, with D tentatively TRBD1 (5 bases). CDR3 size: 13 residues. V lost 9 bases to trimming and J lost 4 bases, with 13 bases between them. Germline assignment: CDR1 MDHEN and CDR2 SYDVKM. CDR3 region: CASTGGVNQPQHF. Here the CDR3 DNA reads TGTGCCAGTACTGGGGGGGTAAATCAGCCCCAGCATTTT.

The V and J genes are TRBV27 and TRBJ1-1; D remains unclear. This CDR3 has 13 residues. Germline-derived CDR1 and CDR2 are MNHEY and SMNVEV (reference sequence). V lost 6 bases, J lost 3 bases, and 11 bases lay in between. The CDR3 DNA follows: TGTGCCAGCAGAGGTCAGGCCTACACTGAAGCTTTCTTT. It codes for CASRGQAYTEAFF.

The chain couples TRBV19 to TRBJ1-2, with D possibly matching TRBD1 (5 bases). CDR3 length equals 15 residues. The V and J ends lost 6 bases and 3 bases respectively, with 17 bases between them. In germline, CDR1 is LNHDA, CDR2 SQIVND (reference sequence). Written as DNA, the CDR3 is TGTGCCAGTAGCCGGGGAACGGGGGGATACTATGGCTACACCTTC. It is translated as CASSRGTGGYYGYTF.

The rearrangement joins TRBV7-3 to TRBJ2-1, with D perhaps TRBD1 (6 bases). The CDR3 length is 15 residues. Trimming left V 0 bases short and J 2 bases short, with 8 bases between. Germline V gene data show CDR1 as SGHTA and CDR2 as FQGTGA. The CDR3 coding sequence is TGTGCCAGCAGCTTAACAGGGGGACCCTACAATGAGCAGTTCTTC. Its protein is CASSLTGGPYNEQFF.

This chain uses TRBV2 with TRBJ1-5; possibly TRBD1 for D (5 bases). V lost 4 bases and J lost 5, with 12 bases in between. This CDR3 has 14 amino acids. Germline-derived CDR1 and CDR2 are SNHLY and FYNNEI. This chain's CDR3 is CASSGGGLDQPQHF. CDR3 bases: TGTGCCAGCAGTGGTGGGGGGTTGGATCAGCCCCAGCATTTT.

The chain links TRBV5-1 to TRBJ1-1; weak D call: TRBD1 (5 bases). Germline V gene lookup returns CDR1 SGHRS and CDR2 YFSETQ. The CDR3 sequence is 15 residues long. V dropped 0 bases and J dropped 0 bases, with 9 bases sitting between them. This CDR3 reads CASSLVPGLNTEAFF. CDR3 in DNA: TGCGCCAGCAGCTTGGTTCCAGGGTTGAACACTGAAGCTTTCTTT.

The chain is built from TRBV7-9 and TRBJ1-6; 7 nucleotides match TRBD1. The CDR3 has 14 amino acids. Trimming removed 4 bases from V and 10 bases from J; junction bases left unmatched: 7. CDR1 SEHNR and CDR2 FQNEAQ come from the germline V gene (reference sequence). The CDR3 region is CASSSQGFESPLHF. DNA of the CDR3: TGTGCCAGCAGCTCACAGGGGTTTGAATCACCCCTCCACTTT.

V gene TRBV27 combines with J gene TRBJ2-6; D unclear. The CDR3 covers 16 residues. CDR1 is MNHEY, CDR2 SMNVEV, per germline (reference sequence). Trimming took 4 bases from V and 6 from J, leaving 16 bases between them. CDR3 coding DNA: TGTGCCAGCAGTTCACCGGCGGTCGGTGTGGCCAACGTCCTGACTTTC. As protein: CASSSPAVGVANVLTF.

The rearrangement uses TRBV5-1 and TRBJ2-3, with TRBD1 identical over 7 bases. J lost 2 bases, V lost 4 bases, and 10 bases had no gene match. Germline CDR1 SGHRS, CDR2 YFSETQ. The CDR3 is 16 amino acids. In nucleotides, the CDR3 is TGCGCCAGCAGCCCGCGGACAGGAGGTTTCACAGATACGCAGTATTTT. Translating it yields CASSPRTGGFTDTQYF.

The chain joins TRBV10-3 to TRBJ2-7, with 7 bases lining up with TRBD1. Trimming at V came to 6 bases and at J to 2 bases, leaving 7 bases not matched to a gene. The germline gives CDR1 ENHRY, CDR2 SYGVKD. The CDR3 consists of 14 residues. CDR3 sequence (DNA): TGTGCCATCAGCCTACAGGGGATTACCTACGAGCAGTACTTC. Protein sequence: CAISLQGITYEQYF.

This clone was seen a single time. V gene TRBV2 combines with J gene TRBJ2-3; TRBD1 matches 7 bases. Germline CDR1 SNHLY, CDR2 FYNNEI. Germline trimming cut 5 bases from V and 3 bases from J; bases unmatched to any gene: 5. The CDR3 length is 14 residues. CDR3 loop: CASSPRGPTDTQYF. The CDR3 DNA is TGTGCCAGCAGTCCGAGGGGGCCGACAGATACGCAGTATTTT.

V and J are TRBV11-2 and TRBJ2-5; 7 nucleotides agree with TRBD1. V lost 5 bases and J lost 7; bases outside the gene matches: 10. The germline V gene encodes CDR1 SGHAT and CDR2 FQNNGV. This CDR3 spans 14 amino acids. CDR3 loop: CASSQGVAGGTQYF. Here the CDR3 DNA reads TGTGCCAGCAGCCAGGGGGTTGCGGGCGGGACCCAGTACTTC.